This T cell receptor beta chain comes out of a study of radiation and T cells in renal cell carcinoma. Study-level information: Nephrectomy followed 15 Gy stereotactic body radiation by 4 weeks. General study findings and limits: From baseline, blood top tumor clonotypes peaked at 2 weeks post-radiation.

V was pared by 3 bases and J by 4 bases, with 8 bases between. CDR1 is SQVTM and CDR2 is ANQGSEA in the germline V gene. The CDR3 has 12 residues. Measured with immunoSEQ multiplex PCR; TCRdb has only the in-frame clones, and not every one. This table has almost 50,000 clones, more than 80% appearing once. A remark on this clone: Antigen unknown.

Documented time point: blood 2 weeks post-SBRT. The sample's treatment: 15 Gy SBRT to primary tumor, nephrectomy 4 weeks later. This chain uses TRBV29-1 with TRBJ2-3; D is uncertain. The sequencing here drew on blood, taken from a patient whose treatment included radiotherapy and nephrectomy. This sequence originates from a woman in her 70s with renal cell carcinoma. DNA of the CDR3: TGCAGCGTTGATGATTCCGCAGATACGCAGTATTTT. Protein product: CSVDDSADTQYF.